A single sample is the source of the 29 T cell receptor beta chains below, sequenced in a study of T cell responses to AZD1222 COVID-19 vaccine. The data were produced by immunoSEQ multiplex PCR, yet TCRdb's version contains in-frame clones alone and is incomplete. This sample carries about 120,000 clones, about 86% of them seen once, and the ten largest clones take about 8.8%. The specimen was peripheral blood, collected on day 0 of AZD1222 vaccination. These receptors originate from an adult in good health.

The chain has TRBV6-5 and TRBJ1-5, with 7 bases that match TRBD1. Trimming removed 0 bases from V and 8 bases from J; junction bases left unmatched: 10. Germline lookup yields CDR1 MNHEY and CDR2 SVGAGI. CDR3 length: 16 amino acids. The CDR3 loop reads CASSYSRNRGNEPQHF. The DNA for the CDR3 is TGTGCCAGCAGTTACTCGAGGAACAGGGGAAACGAGCCCCAGCATTTT.

The chain recombines TRBV5-4 with TRBJ2-1; TRBD2 aligns across 12 bases. The germline V gene encodes CDR1 SGHNT and CDR2 YYREEE (reference sequence). Trimming cost V 2 bases and J 5 bases; bases outside gene matches: 5. The CDR3 contains 16 residues. The CDR3 DNA reads TGTGCCAGCAGCTTACTAGCGGGAGGTTCCCACAATGAGCAGTTCTTC. Protein: CASSLLAGGSHNEQFF.

V gene TRBV7-9 combines with J gene TRBJ1-5, with 7 bases matching TRBD1. Looked up from germline, CDR1 is SEHNR and CDR2 is FQNEAQ (reference sequence). The CDR3 spans 14 residues. Germline trimming cut 1 base from V and 5 bases from J; bases unmatched to any gene: 2. The CDR3: CASSLVTGDQPQHF. The CDR3 region has the DNA TGTGCCAGCAGCTTAGTTACAGGGGATCAGCCCCAGCATTTT.

The chain links TRBV6-2 or TRBV6-3 to TRBJ1-4, with unresolved D. The germline V gene has CDR1 MNHEY and CDR2 SVGEGT. This CDR3 comprises 14 residues. Trimming stripped 3 bases from V and 8 bases from J, with 13 bases between. Written as DNA, the CDR3 is TGTGCCAGCAGTTATCCCAGGACGGGGGAAAAACTGTTTTTT. Translating it yields CASSYPRTGEKLFF.

This rearrangement joins TRBV3-1 (or the pseudogene TRBV3-2) to TRBJ2-7; D gene unclear. In germline, CDR1 is LGHDT, CDR2 YNNKEL (reference sequence). The CDR3 covers 12 residues. Trimming cost V 3 bases and J 0 bases, with 3 bases left between them. The DNA for the CDR3 is TGTGCCAGCAGCCACCCCTCCTACGAGCAGTACTTC. This gives the protein CASSHPSYEQYF.

V gene TRBV29-1 combines with J gene TRBJ1-1, with D uncertain. With 2 bases removed from V and 0 bases from J, the gap between germline ends came to 7 bases. The CDR3 covers 13 residues. Per germline, CDR1 SQVTM and CDR2 ANQGSEA. The CDR3 DNA reads as TGCAGCGTTGAACAGTACCTGAACACTGAAGCTTTCTTT. This encodes CSVEQYLNTEAFF.

The gene calls are TRBV2 and TRBJ1-1; D is unresolved. The CDR3 sequence is 15 residues long. V lost 3 bases to trimming and J lost 0 bases, with 11 bases between them. CDR1 and CDR2 (germline): SNHLY, FYNNEI. CDR3 bases: TGTGCCAGCAGTGAGAGGCAGCTTATGAACACTGAAGCTTTCTTT. Translating gives CASSERQLMNTEAFF. Drawing the rest from reference TRBV2 and TRBJ1-1, the complete variable domain is EPEVTQTPSHQVTQMGQEVILRCVPISNHLYFYWYRQILGQKVEFLVSFYNNEISEKSEIFDDQFSVERPDGSNFTLKIRSTKLEDSAMYFCASSERQLMNTEAFFGQGTRLTVV.

V usage is TRBV19 and J usage is TRBJ1-5, with D tentatively TRBD1 (6 bases). Deletions cut 6 bases from V and 0 bases from J, with 12 bases between. Germline V gives CDR1 LNHDA, CDR2 SQIVND (reference sequence). CDR3 size: 15 residues. The CDR3 region is CASSRQVYSNQPQHF. DNA of the CDR3: TGTGCCAGTAGCCGACAGGTATATAGCAATCAGCCCCAGCATTTT.

V usage is TRBV6-5 and J usage is TRBJ1-1, with 8 positions matching TRBD1. Germline V gene lookup returns CDR1 MNHEY and CDR2 SVGAGI. The CDR3 has 13 residues. V shed 10 bases and J 4 bases; nucleotides not matched to a gene: 8. The CDR3 loop is CATGTGIITEAFF. The CDR3 nucleotides are TGTGCCACCGGGACAGGAATCATCACTGAAGCTTTCTTT.

The genes are TRBV4-3 and TRBJ2-3; 8 bases are shared with TRBD1. After removal of 0 bases from V and 6 bases from J, the junction contained 8 bases not matched to a gene. This CDR3 contains 16 residues. Germline CDR1 reads LGHNA; CDR2 reads YSLEER. CDR3 bases: TGCGCCAGCAGCCAAGATCGGACAGGGACGGTGGATACGCAGTATTTT. It translates to CASSQDRTGTVDTQYF.

The chain joins TRBV11-2 to TRBJ2-1; D is possibly TRBD1 or TRBD2 (6 bases each). CDR1 is SGHAT, CDR2 FQNNGV, per germline. The V and J ends lost 1 base and 0 bases respectively, with 16 bases between them. The CDR3 sequence is 18 residues long. In DNA form, the CDR3 reads TGTGCCAGCAGCTTAGGGTTCGGGGGCCTAAGCTCCTACAATGAGCAGTTCTTC. As protein: CASSLGFGGLSSYNEQFF.

The chain recombines TRBV3-1 (or the pseudogene TRBV3-2) with TRBJ1-2, with TRBD1 matching over 10 bases. This CDR3 is 15 amino acids long. Germline assignment: CDR1 LGHDT and CDR2 YNNKEL (reference sequence). J gave up 2 bases and V 4 bases, and 4 bases lay outside the gene matches. The CDR3: CASSRDRGSNYGYTF. The CDR3 DNA follows: TGTGCCAGCAGCCGGGACAGGGGATCCAACTATGGCTACACCTTC.

The chain recombines TRBV5-5 with TRBJ2-7; 9 bases align to TRBD1. Germline V gives CDR1 SGHKS, CDR2 YYEKEE (reference sequence). CDR3 length: 15 amino acids. V was pared by 2 bases and J by 6 bases, with 9 bases of the junction left unmatched. CDR3 nucleotide sequence: TGTGCCAGCAGCTTAGAGTGGGACAGGGTCCTCGAGCAGTACTTC. Translating gives CASSLEWDRVLEQYF.

This clone occurred a few times. The chain combines TRBV6-5 with TRBJ1-4, with D perhaps TRBD1 (6 bases). Trimming shortened V by 0 bases and J by 5 bases, and 13 bases separated the two germline ends. The CDR3 has 16 amino acids. Germline V gene data show CDR1 as MNHEY and CDR2 as SVGAGI. As DNA, the CDR3 is TGTGCCAGCAGTTACTCATTGGGGGCCCGAAATGAAAAACTGTTTTTT. It is translated as CASSYSLGARNEKLFF.

The chain joins TRBV7-9 to TRBJ1-1; the D gene is possibly TRBD1 (5 bases). The CDR3 has 14 amino acids. CDR1 is SEHNR and CDR2 is FQNEAQ in the germline V gene (reference sequence). The germline V and J ends were trimmed by 1 base and 4 bases, with 10 bases remaining between them. CDR3 DNA: TGTGCCAGCAGCTTAGTTGGGGCGGTCACTGAAGCTTTCTTT. The encoded protein is CASSLVGAVTEAFF.

This clone showed up just once. The chain uses TRBV7-9 and TRBJ1-5; 8 nucleotides agree with TRBD1. The trim removed 5 bases at V and 6 bases at J, leaving 3 bases unmatched. The CDR3 totals 13 residues. Germline CDR1 is SEHNR and CDR2 is FQNEAQ (reference sequence). CDR3 nucleotide sequence: TGTGCCAGCAGCCCTCAGGGGGCTCAGCCCCAGCATTTT. Encoded protein: CASSPQGAQPQHF.

The rearrangement links TRBV7-2 to TRBJ2-3; weak D call: TRBD1 (5 bases). Germline V gene sequence: CDR1 SGHTA, CDR2 FQGNSA. There are 12 residues in the CDR3. Trimming shortened V by 6 bases and J by 2 bases, and 6 bases separated the two germline ends. CDR3 sequence reads: CASRDNTDTQYF. In DNA form, the CDR3 reads TGTGCCAGCAGGGACAACACAGATACGCAGTATTTT.

V and J are TRBV12-3 or TRBV12-4 and TRBJ2-7, with TRBD2 matching 13 bases. This CDR3 comprises 13 residues. V lost 6 bases, J lost 6 bases, and 2 bases stayed unmatched. CDR3 in amino acids: CASRLAGGGEQYF. In DNA form, the CDR3 reads TGTGCCAGCAGACTAGCGGGAGGGGGCGAGCAGTACTTC.

The CDR3 sequence is CASRPTTLRGYTF. The CDR3 nucleotides are TGTGCCAGCAGACCTACTACCCTGAGGGGCTACACCTTC. This chain links TRBV7-9 with TRBJ1-2; D gene uncertain. V lost 6 bases to trimming and J lost 8 bases, with 16 bases between them. Germline assignment: CDR1 SEHNR and CDR2 FQNEAQ (reference sequence). The CDR3 consists of 13 residues.

The chain recombines TRBV7-2 with TRBJ1-6; D uncertain. CDR1 is SGHTA, CDR2 FQGNSA, per germline. This CDR3 has 13 amino acids. V gave up 9 bases and J gave up 9 bases, with 15 bases separating them. In nucleotides, the CDR3 is TGTGCCAGAGGGCGGGTCCATTTTTCACCCCTCCACTTT. Residues: CARGRVHFSPLHF. Looking up the rest from reference TRBV7-2 and TRBJ1-6 gives the full variable domain: GAGVSQSPSNKVTEKGKDVELRCDPISGHTALYWYRQSLGQGLEFLIYFQGNSAPDKSGLPSDRFSAERTGGSVSTLTIQRTQQEDSAVYLCARGRVHFSPLHFGNGTRLTVT.

V and J are TRBV6-5 and TRBJ1-1, with 7 bases identical to TRBD1. This CDR3 is built from 15 residues. After removal of 6 bases from V and 11 bases from J, the junction contained 18 bases not matched to a gene. From germline, CDR1 is MNHEY and CDR2 SVGAGI. CDR3 sequence: CASRARQGPETGAFF. CDR3 bases: TGTGCCAGCAGGGCTCGACAGGGTCCAGAAACAGGGGCTTTCTTT.

This rearrangement joins TRBV5-4 to TRBJ2-2, with 14 bases matching TRBD2. Germline loops: CDR1 SGHNT, CDR2 YYREEE (reference sequence). The V and J ends lost 4 bases and 7 bases, in that order; junction bases with no gene match: 9. The CDR3 covers 17 residues. CDR3 sequence reads: CASSPGLAGGEYGELFF. The CDR3 region has the DNA TGTGCCAGCAGCCCCGGACTAGCGGGGGGAGAATACGGGGAGCTGTTTTTT.

The genes are TRBV7-9 and TRBJ2-5, with a tentative D call TRBD2 (6 bases). The CDR3 is 17 residues long. V lost 3 bases and J 1 base, leaving 18 bases between the germline ends. CDR1 is SEHNR, CDR2 FQNEAQ, per germline (reference sequence). This CDR3 is CASSFRGGLEGQETQYF. The CDR3 DNA follows: TGTGCCAGCAGCTTCCGTGGAGGGCTAGAGGGCCAAGAGACCCAGTACTTC.

J is TRBJ2-5 and V is TRBV15; the D gene is possibly TRBD2 (6 bases). Germline CDR1 and CDR2: LNHNV and YYDKDF (reference sequence). V was cut by 1 base and J by 0 bases, with 15 bases left in between. This CDR3 spans 17 amino acids. CDR3 nucleotide sequence: TGTGCCACCAGCAGAGGACTAGTAATTGGTCACCAAGAGACCCAGTACTTC. Its protein is CATSRGLVIGHQETQYF.

The CDR3 here is CASNLGQGREKLFF. CDR3 DNA: TGTGCCAGCAATCTCGGGCAGGGACGAGAAAAACTGTTTTTT. This chain uses TRBV5-8 with TRBJ1-4; the D gene is possibly TRBD1 (5 bases). Per the germline V gene, CDR1 is SGHTS and CDR2 is YDEGEE. The CDR3 consists of 14 residues. V was trimmed by 6 bases and J by 8 bases, leaving 17 bases between them.

The genes are TRBV11-3 and TRBJ2-7, with D possibly being TRBD2 (6 bases). CDR3 length: 15 residues. V lost 5 bases and J lost 1, with 15 bases in between. The germline V gene encodes CDR1 SGHNT and CDR2 YENEEA. The CDR3 spells CASSARGTASYEQYF. The CDR3 coding sequence is TGTGCCAGCAGCGCCCGCGGGACGGCTTCCTACGAGCAGTACTTC.

The V and J genes are TRBV29-1 and TRBJ2-5, with 8 bases matching TRBD1. The CDR3 totals 13 residues. Germline V CDR1 and CDR2: SQVTM, ANQGSEA. Germline trimming cut 5 bases from V and 6 bases from J; bases unmatched to any gene: 8. CDR3 coding DNA: TGCAGCGTTAGCCAGGGGGCTGTGAAGACCCAGTACTTC. It yields the protein CSVSQGAVKTQYF.

The chain joins TRBV6-5 to TRBJ1-4, with D maybe TRBD1 (6 bases). CDR3 length equals 15 residues. Germline CDR1 reads MNHEY; CDR2 reads SVGAGI. Trimming took off 2 bases at V and 8 bases at J, with 15 bases between the two ends. The CDR3 here is CASSYATGVGEKLFF. CDR3 nucleotides: TGTGCCAGCAGTTACGCGACAGGCGTTGGGGAAAAACTGTTTTTT.

Only one count was recorded for this clone. CDR3 bases: TGTGCCTGGAGTGTTGAAGGTGCCTCTTCCTCCTATAATTCACCCCTCCACTTT. Protein: CAWSVEGASSSYNSPLHF. The V and J genes are TRBV30 and TRBJ1-6, with D unresolved. CDR1 is GTSNPN and CDR2 is SVGIG in the germline V gene (reference sequence). V shed 0 bases and J shed 0 bases, with 15 bases lying between them. The CDR3 spans 18 residues.